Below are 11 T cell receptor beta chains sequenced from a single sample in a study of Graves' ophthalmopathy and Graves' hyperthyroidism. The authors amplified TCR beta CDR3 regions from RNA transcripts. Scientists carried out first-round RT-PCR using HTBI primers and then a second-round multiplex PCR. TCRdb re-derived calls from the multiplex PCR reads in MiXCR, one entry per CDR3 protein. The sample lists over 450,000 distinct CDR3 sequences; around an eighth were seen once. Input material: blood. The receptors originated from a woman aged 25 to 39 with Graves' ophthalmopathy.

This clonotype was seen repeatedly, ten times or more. In DNA, the CDR3 is TGCAGTGCTAGAGATAGAGGGATCGGCTATAATTCACCCCTCCACTTT. It yields the protein CSARDRGIGYNSPLHF. V gene TRBV20-1 combines with J gene TRBJ1-6; D is ambiguous. CDR1 and CDR2 from the germline V gene are DFQATT and SNEGSKA (reference sequence). The CDR3 spans 16 residues. V lost 0 bases and J 3 bases, leaving 12 bases between the germline ends.

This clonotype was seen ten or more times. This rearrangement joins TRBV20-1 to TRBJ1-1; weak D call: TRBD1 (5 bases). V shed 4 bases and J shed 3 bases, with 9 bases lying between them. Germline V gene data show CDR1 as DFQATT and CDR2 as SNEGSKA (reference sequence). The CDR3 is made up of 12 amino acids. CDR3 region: CSAKAGDTEAFF. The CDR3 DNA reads TGCAGTGCTAAGGCGGGGGACACTGAAGCTTTCTTT.

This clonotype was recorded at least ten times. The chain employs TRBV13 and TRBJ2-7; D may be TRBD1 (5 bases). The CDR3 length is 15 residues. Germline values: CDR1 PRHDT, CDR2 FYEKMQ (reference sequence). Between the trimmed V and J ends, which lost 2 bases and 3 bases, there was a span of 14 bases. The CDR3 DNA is TGTGCCAGCAGCTTAAGCGACAGTTTGGACTACGAGCAGTACTTC. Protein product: CASSLSDSLDYEQYF.

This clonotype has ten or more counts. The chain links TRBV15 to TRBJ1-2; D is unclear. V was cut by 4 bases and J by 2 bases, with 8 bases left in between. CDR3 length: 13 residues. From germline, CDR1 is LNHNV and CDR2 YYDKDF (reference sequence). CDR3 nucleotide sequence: TGTGCCACCAGCAAGGTCAGCAACTATGGCTACACCTTC. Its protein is CATSKVSNYGYTF.

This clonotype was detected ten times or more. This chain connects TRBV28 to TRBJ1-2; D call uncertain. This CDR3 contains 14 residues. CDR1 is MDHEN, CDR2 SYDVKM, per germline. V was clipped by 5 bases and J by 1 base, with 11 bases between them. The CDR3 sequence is CASSPRTVNYGYTF. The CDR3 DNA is TGTGCCAGCAGTCCCCGGACGGTTAACTATGGCTACACCTTC.

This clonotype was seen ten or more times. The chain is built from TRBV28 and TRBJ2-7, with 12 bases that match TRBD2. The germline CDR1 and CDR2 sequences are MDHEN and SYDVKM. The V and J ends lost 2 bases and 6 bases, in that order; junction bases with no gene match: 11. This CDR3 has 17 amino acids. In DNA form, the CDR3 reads TGTGCCAGCAGTTTACCCCAGCTTTCGACTAGCGGGAGCGAGCAGTACTTC. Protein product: CASSLPQLSTSGSEQYF. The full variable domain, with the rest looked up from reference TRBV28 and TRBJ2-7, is DVKVTQSSRYLVKRTGEKVFLECVQDMDHENMFWYRQDPGLGLRLIYFSYDVKMKEKGDIPEGYSVSREKKERFSLILESASTNQTSMYLCASSLPQLSTSGSEQYFGPGTRLTVT.

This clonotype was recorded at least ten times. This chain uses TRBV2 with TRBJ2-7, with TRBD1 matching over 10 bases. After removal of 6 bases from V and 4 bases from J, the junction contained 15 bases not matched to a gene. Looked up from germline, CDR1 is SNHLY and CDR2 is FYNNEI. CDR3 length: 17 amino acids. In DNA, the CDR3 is TGTGCCAGCAGAGCAAGCATGACAGGGGGCTTAAGGTACGAGCAGTACTTC. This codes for CASRASMTGGLRYEQYF.

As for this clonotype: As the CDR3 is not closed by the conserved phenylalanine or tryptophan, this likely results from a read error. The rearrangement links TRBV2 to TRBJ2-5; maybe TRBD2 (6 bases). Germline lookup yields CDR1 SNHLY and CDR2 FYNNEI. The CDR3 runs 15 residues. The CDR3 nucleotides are TGTGCCAGCAGTCGGATTGCGGGGATTGGAGAGTCCCAGTACTAC. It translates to CASSRIAGIGESQYY.

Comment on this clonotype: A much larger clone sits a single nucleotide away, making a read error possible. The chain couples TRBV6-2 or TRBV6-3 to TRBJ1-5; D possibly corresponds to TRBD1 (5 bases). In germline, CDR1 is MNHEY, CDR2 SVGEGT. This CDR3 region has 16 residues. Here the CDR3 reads CASSYSPGVRNQPHHF. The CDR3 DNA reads TGTGCCAGCAGTTACTCCCCGGGGGTCCGTAATCAGCCCCATCATTTT.

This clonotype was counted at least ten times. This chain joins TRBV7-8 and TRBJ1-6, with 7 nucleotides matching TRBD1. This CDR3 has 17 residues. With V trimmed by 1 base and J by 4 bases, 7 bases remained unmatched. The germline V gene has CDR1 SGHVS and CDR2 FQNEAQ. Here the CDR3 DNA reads TGTGCCAGCAGCTTAGGGCCAGGGGGAAGGTATAATTCACCCCTCCACTTT. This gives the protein CASSLGPGGRYNSPLHF. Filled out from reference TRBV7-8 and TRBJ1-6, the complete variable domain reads GAGVSQSPRYKVAKRGQDVALRCDPISGHVSLFWYQQALGQGPEFLTYFQNEAQLDKSGLPSDRFFAERPEGSVSTLKIQRTQQEDSAVYLCASSLGPGGRYNSPLHFGNGTRLTVT.

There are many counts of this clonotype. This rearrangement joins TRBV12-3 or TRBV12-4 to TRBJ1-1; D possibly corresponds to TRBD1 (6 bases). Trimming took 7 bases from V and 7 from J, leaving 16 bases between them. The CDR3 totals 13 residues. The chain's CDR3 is CASTPPRGGEAFF. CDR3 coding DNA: TGTGCCAGCACCCCCCCGCGAGGGGGTGAAGCTTTCTTT.